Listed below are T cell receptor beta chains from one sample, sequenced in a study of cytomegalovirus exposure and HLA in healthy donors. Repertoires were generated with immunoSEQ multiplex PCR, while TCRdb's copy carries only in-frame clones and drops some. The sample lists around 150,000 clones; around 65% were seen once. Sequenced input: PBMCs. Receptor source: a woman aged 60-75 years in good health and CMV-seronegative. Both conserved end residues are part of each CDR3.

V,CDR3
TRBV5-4,CASRNQRASTDTQYF
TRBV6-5,CASSPGASRGHGYTF
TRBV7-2,CASSLLGSQETQYF
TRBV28,CASSRSGRGSTDTQYF
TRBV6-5,CASSPGRAISYEQYF
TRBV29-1,CSVEGLPGKRKTQYF
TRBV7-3,CASSSAGNTEAFF
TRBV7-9,CSSSSFLYSPLHF
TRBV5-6,CASRYGASYEQYF
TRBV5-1,CASSLAAGVTGELFF
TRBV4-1,CASSQESRLAGVWDEQFF
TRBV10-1,CATPGVVAQYF
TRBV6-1,CASRQTDTQYF
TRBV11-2,CASSPDRVVGYTF
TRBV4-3,CASSQDLVYEQYF
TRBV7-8,CASSLAGRGGGDTQYF
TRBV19,CASSISSGGLETQYF
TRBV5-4,CASSWTSSNEQFF
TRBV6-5,CASSYSNWDRIYEQYF
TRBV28,CASSDRPLYQPQHF
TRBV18,CASSTGLAGGPVEQYF
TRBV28,CASRGGGYRNQPQHF
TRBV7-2,CASSLLGRESSYNSPLHF
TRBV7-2,CASSYRRGGETQYF
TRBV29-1,CSVVGQGARSEAFF
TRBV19,CASSIRREGLDTQYF
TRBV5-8,CASSLGQGADTQYF
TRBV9,CASSAAGGADTQYF
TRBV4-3,CASSQGQGPNYGYTF
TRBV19,CASSINTGVAYEQYF
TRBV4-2,CASSQENQGARNEQFF
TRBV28,CASSLGGGQNYGYTF
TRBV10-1,CASARVDRGSYGYTF
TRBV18,CASSASGGRSSYNEQFF
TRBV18,CASSPSNRGRAEAFF
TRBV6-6,CASSYGGQGANYGYTF
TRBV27,CASSLSGGRADNEQFF
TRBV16,CASSPGGRGPNTGELFF
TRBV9,CASSVGGRGGEKLFF
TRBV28,CASSLAGTGSMNTEAFF
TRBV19,CASSDWQLLFF